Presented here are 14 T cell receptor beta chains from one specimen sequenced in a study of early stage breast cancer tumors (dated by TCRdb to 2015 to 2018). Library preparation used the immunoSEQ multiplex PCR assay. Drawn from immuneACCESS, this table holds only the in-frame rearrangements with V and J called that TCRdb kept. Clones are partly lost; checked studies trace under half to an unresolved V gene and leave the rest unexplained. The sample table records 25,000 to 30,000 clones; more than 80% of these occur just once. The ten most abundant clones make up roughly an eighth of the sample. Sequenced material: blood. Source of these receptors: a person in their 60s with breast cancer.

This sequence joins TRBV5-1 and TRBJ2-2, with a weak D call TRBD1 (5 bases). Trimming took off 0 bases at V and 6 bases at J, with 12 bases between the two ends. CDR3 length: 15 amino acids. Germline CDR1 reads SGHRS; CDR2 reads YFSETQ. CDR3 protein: CASSLEARVAGELFF. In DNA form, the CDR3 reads TGCGCCAGCAGCTTGGAGGCCAGGGTGGCCGGGGAGCTGTTTTTT.

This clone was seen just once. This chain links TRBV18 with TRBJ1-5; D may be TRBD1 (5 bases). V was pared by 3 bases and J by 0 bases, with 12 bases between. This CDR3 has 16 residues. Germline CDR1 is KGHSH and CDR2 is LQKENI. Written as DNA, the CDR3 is TGTGCCAGCTCACCTGGTAACGGGGGTAGCAATCAGCCCCAGCATTTT. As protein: CASSPGNGGSNQPQHF. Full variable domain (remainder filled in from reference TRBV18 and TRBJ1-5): NAGVMQNPRHLVRRRGQEARLRCSPMKGHSHVYWYRQLPEEGLKFMVYLQKENIIDESGMPKERFSAEFPKEGPSILRIQQVVRGDSAAYFCASSPGNGGSNQPQHFGDGTRLSIL.

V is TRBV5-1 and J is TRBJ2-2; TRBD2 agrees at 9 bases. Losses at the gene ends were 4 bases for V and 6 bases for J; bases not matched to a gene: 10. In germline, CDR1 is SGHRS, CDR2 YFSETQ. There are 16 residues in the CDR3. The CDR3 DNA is TGCGCCAGCAGCCTCCTGAGCGGGGGGTTGTCCGGGGAGCTGTTTTTT. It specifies CASSLLSGGLSGELFF. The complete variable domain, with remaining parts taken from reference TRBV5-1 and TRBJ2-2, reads KAGVTQTPRYLIKTRGQQVTLSCSPISGHRSVSWYQQTPGQGLQFLFEYFSETQRNKGNFPGRFSGRQFSNSRSEMNVSTLELGDSALYLCASSLLSGGLSGELFFGEGSRLTVL.

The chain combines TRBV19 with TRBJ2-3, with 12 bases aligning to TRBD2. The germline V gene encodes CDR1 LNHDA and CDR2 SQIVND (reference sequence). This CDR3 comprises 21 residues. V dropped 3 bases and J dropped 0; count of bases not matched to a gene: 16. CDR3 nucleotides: TGTGCCAGTAGTATCCCCGGCCCACTAGCGGGAGGCCACCCAAGCACAGATACGCAGTATTTT. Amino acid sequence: CASSIPGPLAGGHPSTDTQYF.

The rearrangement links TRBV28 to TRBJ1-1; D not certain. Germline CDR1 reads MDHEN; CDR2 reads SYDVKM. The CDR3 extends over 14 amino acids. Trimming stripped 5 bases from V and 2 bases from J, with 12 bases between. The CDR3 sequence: CASSAPWANTEAFF. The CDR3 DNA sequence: TGTGCCAGCAGTGCCCCATGGGCTAACACTGAAGCTTTCTTT.

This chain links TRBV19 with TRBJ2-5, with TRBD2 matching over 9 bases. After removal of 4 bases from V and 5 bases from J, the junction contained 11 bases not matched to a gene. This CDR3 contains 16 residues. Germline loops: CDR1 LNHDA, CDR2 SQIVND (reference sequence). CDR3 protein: CASSTPTSGGVETQYF. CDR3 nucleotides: TGTGCCAGTAGTACCCCGACTAGCGGAGGTGTCGAGACCCAGTACTTC. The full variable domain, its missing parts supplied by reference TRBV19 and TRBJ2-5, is DGGITQSPKYLFRKEGQNVTLSCEQNLNHDAMYWYRQDPGQGLRLIYYSQIVNDFQKGDIAEGYSVSREKKESFPLTVTSAQKNPTAFYLCASSTPTSGGVETQYFGPGTRLLVL.

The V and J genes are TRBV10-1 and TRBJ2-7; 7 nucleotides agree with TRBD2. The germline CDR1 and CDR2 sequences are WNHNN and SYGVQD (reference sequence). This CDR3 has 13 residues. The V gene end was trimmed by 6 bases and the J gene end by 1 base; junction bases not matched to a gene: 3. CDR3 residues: CASRPSGSYEQYF. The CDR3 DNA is TGCGCCAGCAGACCTAGCGGATCCTACGAGCAGTACTTC.

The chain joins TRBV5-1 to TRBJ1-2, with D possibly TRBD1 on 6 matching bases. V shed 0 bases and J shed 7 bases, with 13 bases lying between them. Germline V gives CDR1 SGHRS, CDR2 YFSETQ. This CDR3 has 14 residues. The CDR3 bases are TGCGCCAGCAGCTTGGGGGACATTGCGGGTGGCTACACCTTC. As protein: CASSLGDIAGGYTF.

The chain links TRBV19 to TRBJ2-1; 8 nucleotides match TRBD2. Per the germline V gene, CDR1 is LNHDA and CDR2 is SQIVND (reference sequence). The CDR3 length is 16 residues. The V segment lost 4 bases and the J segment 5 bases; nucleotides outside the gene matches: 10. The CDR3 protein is CASSTPAGVDHNEQFF. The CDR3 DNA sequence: TGTGCCAGTAGTACCCCAGCGGGAGTGGACCACAATGAGCAGTTCTTC.

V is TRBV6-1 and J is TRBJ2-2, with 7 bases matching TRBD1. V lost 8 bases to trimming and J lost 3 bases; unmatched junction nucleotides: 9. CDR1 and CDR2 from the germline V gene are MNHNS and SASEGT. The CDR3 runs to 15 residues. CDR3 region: CASSRGGADTGELFF. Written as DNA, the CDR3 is TGTGCCAGCTCGAGAGGGGGCGCCGACACCGGGGAGCTGTTTTTT.

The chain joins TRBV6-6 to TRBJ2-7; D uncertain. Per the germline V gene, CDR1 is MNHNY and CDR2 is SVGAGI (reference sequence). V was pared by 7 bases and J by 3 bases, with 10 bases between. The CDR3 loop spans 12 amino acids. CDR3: CASTAGDYEQYF. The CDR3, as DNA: TGTGCCAGCACCGCCGGAGACTACGAGCAGTACTTC.

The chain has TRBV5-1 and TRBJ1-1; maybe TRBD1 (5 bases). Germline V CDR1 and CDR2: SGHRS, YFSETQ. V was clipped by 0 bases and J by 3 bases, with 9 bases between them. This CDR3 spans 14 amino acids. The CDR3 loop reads CASSLGGADTEAFF. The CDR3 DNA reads TGCGCCAGCAGCTTGGGCGGGGCGGACACTGAAGCTTTCTTT. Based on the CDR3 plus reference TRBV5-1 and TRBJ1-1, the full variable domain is KAGVTQTPRYLIKTRGQQVTLSCSPISGHRSVSWYQQTPGQGLQFLFEYFSETQRNKGNFPGRFSGRQFSNSRSEMNVSTLELGDSALYLCASSLGGADTEAFFGQGTRLTVV.

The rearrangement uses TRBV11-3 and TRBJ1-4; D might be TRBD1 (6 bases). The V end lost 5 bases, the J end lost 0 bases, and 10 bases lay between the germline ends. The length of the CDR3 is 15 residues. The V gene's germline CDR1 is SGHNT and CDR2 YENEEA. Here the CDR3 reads CASSEGGATNEKLFF. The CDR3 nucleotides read TGTGCCAGCAGCGAAGGGGGGGCAACTAATGAAAAACTGTTTTTT.

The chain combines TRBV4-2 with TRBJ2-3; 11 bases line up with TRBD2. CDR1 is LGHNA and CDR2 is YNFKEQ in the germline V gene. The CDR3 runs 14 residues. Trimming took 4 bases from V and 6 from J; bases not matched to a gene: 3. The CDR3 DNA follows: TGTGCCAGCAGCCCACTAGCGGGAGCGGATACGCAGTATTTT. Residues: CASSPLAGADTQYF.